This T cell receptor (beta chain) was profiled in a study of cytotoxic CD8 clonotypes in ibrutinib-treated CLL. Assay: immunoSEQ multiplex PCR; the TCRdb copy retains only in-frame clones and omits some. There are 300,000 to 400,000 clones in the sample; under 70% occur only once, and about 5.9% lies in the top ten. This CDR3 spans 13 amino acids. V was trimmed by 6 bases and J by 3 bases, leaving 11 bases between them. Germline V lookup: CDR1 KGHSH, CDR2 LQKENI. This clone has only a few counts. The clonotype was recovered from a human donor with chronic lymphocytic leukemia. Specimen: PBMCs, collected after 36 months of ibrutinib treatment. The chain carries TRBV18 and TRBJ1-2; D is uncertain. The CDR3 DNA reads as TGTGCCAGCTCCGAGGATCCGTACTATGGCTACACCTTC. This sequence encodes CASSEDPYYGYTF.